This entry lists 29 T cell receptor beta chains sequenced from one sample in a study of early T cells in non-severe SARS-CoV-2 infection. TCRdb itself ran the 5' RACE reads through MiXCR, one entry per CDR3 protein. Found here are approximately 88,000 distinct CDR3 sequences, roughly 13% of them singletons; the top ten hold 1.2% to 1.5%. Source material: whole blood. The receptors come from an adult who was a healthcare worker with PCR-confirmed SARS-CoV-2 infection or an uninfected control (not recorded which).

The CDR3 bases are TGTGCCAGCAGCCAACCGGGACAGGGGGCGGAGGAGCAGTACTTC. Translating gives CASSQPGQGAEEQYF. The V gene is TRBV28, the J gene TRBJ2-7; 12 positions match TRBD1. The CDR3 spans 15 residues. The germline gives CDR1 MDHEN, CDR2 SYDVKM. V gave up 6 bases and J gave up 7 bases; unmatched junction bases: 10.

Ten or more counts support this clonotype. The chain combines TRBV10-1 with TRBJ2-7; possibly TRBD2 for D (5 bases). Germline CDR1 WNHNN, CDR2 SYGVQD (reference sequence). The CDR3 has 15 residues. V was shortened by 6 bases and J by 2 bases, with 17 bases between the two germline ends. The CDR3 here is CASRPPGPGTYEQYF. CDR3 sequence (DNA): TGCGCCAGCAGGCCTCCAGGCCCCGGGACCTACGAGCAGTACTTC.

The CDR3 here is CASSPQGAGEKLFF. CDR3 DNA sequence: TGTGCCAGCAGCCCACAGGGGGCAGGGGAAAAACTGTTTTTT. The rearrangement uses TRBV11-2 and TRBJ1-4; 9 nucleotides line up with TRBD1. The CDR3 totals 14 residues. Germline V CDR1 and CDR2: SGHAT, FQNNGV. Losses at the gene ends were 5 bases for V and 8 bases for J; bases not matched to a gene: 6.

The table lists this clonotype with many counts. The chain links TRBV27 to TRBJ2-2; D call uncertain. The CDR3 spans 15 residues. V lost 7 bases and J 0 bases, leaving 12 bases between the germline ends. Germline V gene sequence: CDR1 MNHEY, CDR2 SMNVEV (reference sequence). This chain's CDR3 is CASTPLDTNTGELFF. In DNA form, the CDR3 reads TGTGCCAGCACCCCGTTGGATACGAACACCGGGGAGCTGTTTTTT.

This clonotype showed up many times. This chain links TRBV7-2 with TRBJ1-5; no clear D. Germline V CDR1 and CDR2: SGHTA, FQGNSA. This CDR3 spans 13 amino acids. V gave up 4 bases and J gave up 5 bases, with 9 bases separating them. The CDR3 spells CASSSQIDQPQHF. CDR3 DNA: TGTGCCAGCAGCTCTCAGATAGATCAGCCCCAGCATTTT.

This clonotype was seen ten or more times. The gene calls are TRBV6-5 and TRBJ1-2; possible D gene TRBD1, 6 bases. The CDR3 has 14 residues. Germline V gives CDR1 MNHEY, CDR2 SVGAGI. Trimming stripped 5 bases from V and 4 bases from J, with 14 bases between. The CDR3 protein is CASSKDSEVYGYTF. The CDR3 nucleotides are TGTGCCAGCAGTAAGGACAGCGAAGTCTATGGCTACACCTTC.

The table lists this clonotype with a few counts. The chain employs TRBV11-2 and TRBJ2-7, with TRBD1 as a possible D gene (6 bases). The CDR3 spans 13 residues. V lost 3 bases and J 4 bases, leaving 10 bases between the germline ends. Germline-derived CDR1 and CDR2 are SGHAT and FQNNGV. CDR3 sequence reads: CASSFGQKYEQYF. The CDR3 coding sequence is TGTGCCAGCAGCTTCGGACAGAAGTACGAGCAGTACTTC.

The chain couples TRBV9 to TRBJ1-2, with 7 bases lining up with TRBD1. The ends lost 0 bases at V and 2 bases at J; junction bases unmatched: 1. Germline loops: CDR1 SGDLS, CDR2 YYNGEE. The length of the CDR3 is 14 residues. The CDR3 coding sequence is TGTGCCAGCAGCGTAGAGACAGGGAACTATGGCTACACCTTC. Protein: CASSVETGNYGYTF.

This clonotype was seen a few times. The chain joins TRBV29-1 to TRBJ2-3; TRBD1 is a possible D gene (6 bases). CDR3 length: 14 amino acids. CDR1 SQVTM and CDR2 ANQGSEA come from the germline V gene. The V end was cut by 0 bases, the J end by 5 bases, with 12 bases between. The CDR3 region is CSVEDLGAGDTQYF. The CDR3, as DNA: TGCAGCGTTGAAGATCTGGGGGCGGGAGATACGCAGTATTTT.

There are many counts of this clonotype. The gene calls are TRBV6-5 and TRBJ1-2; a possible D gene is TRBD1 (5 bases). Between the trimmed V and J ends, which lost 4 bases and 2 bases, there was a span of 8 bases. This CDR3 comprises 13 residues. Germline V gives CDR1 MNHEY, CDR2 SVGAGI. In DNA, the CDR3 is TGTGCCAGCAGTTCAGGGTCCAACTATGGCTACACCTTC. Translating gives CASSSGSNYGYTF.

The gene calls are TRBV11-2 and TRBJ1-1; D is undetermined. The V end lost 3 bases, the J end lost 7 bases, and 6 bases lay between the germline ends. The CDR3 is 11 residues long. In germline, CDR1 is SGHAT, CDR2 FQNNGV. CDR3 region: CASSLGDEAFF. The CDR3 DNA is TGTGCCAGCAGCTTGGGTGATGAAGCTTTCTTT.

In its sample, this clonotype was seen a few times. The chain couples TRBV6-2 or TRBV6-3 to TRBJ2-7; no clear D. V lost 10 bases to trimming and J lost 8 bases, with 24 bases between them. Germline V gives CDR1 MNHEY, CDR2 SVGEGT. The CDR3 extends over 14 amino acids. This CDR3 is CATSFRAERWKQYF. In nucleotides, the CDR3 is TGTGCCACCTCTTTCCGAGCCGAAAGGTGGAAGCAGTACTTC.

V is TRBV4-3 and J is TRBJ2-7, with D hard to call. From germline, CDR1 is LGHNA and CDR2 YSLEER. This CDR3 comprises 14 residues. Trimming shortened V by 5 bases and J by 4 bases, and 15 bases separated the two germline ends. The CDR3 loop is CASSEALAGYEQYF. CDR3 sequence (DNA): TGCGCCAGCAGCGAAGCCCTCGCCGGTTACGAGCAGTACTTC.

This clonotype was observed at least ten times. The gene calls are TRBV20-1 and TRBJ1-6; D gene unclear. The CDR3 has 11 residues. CDR1 is DFQATT, CDR2 SNEGSKA, per germline (reference sequence). CDR3: CRTHSYSPLHF. CDR3 bases: TGCAGGACCCACAGTTATTCACCCCTCCACTTT.

This clonotype was seen a few times. The chain's CDR3 is CASSRTGNQPQHF. For the CDR3, the DNA is TGTGCCAGCAGTAGGACAGGGAATCAGCCCCAGCATTTT. This chain links TRBV6-5 with TRBJ1-5, with 8 positions matching TRBD1. V shed 5 bases, J shed 4 bases, and the junction held 1 base outside the gene matches. This CDR3 spans 13 amino acids. CDR1 is MNHEY and CDR2 is SVGAGI in the germline V gene.

The rearrangement links TRBV7-6 to TRBJ2-1; no firm D call. The CDR3 is made up of 17 amino acids. V gave up 0 bases and J gave up 6 bases, with 18 bases separating them. CDR1 SGHVS and CDR2 FNYEAQ come from the germline V gene. CDR3 in DNA: TGTGCCAGCAGCTTAGCCTCGTGGGCGCCCCGGCGCAATGAGCAGTTCTTC. Translation gives CASSLASWAPRRNEQFF.

This clonotype was recorded at least ten times. This rearrangement joins TRBV19 to TRBJ2-1; D could derive from TRBD1 or TRBD2 (5 bases each). Germline CDR1 is LNHDA and CDR2 is SQIVND (reference sequence). Deletions cut 4 bases from V and 10 bases from J, with 17 bases between. The CDR3 extends over 14 amino acids. The chain's CDR3 is CASSKGEGTMEQFF. CDR3 nucleotides: TGTGCCAGTAGTAAAGGCGAGGGGACCATGGAGCAGTTCTTC.

In the case of this clonotype: This may be a read error: a much more frequent sequence differs by one nucleotide. The V gene is TRBV7-9, the J gene TRBJ2-5, with D hard to call. The CDR3 contains 11 residues. Germline lookup yields CDR1 SEHNR and CDR2 FQNEAQ (reference sequence). CDR3 coding DNA: TGTGCCAACAGCTTCCAAGAGACCCAGTACTTC. Protein: CANSFQETQYF.

This clonotype was picked up a small number of times. The chain couples TRBV7-2 to TRBJ2-1; D uncertain. From germline, CDR1 is SGHTA and CDR2 FQGNSA. This CDR3 comprises 16 residues. V lost 3 bases, J lost 1 base, and 13 bases lay in between. Written as DNA, the CDR3 is TGTGCCAGCAGCTTCCGCGGCGGCCCTTCCTACAATGAGCAGTTCTTC. Its protein product is CASSFRGGPSYNEQFF.

This clonotype came up many times. V is TRBV12-3 or TRBV12-4 and J is TRBJ2-3; D is unclear. CDR3 length equals 15 residues. V lost 1 base to trimming and J lost 2 bases, with 10 bases between them. CDR3 DNA sequence: TGTGCCAGCAGTTTAGGTAGCTCAGACACAGATACGCAGTATTTT. This encodes CASSLGSSDTDTQYF.

This clonotype showed up many times. The rearrangement uses TRBV6-6 and TRBJ1-1; 11 bases map to TRBD1. Trimming cost V 0 bases and J 5 bases; bases outside gene matches: 5. This CDR3 spans 16 amino acids. CDR1 and CDR2 from the germline V gene are MNHNY and SVGAGI (reference sequence). Written as DNA, the CDR3 is TGTGCCAGCAGTTACTCCGCCGGGACAGGGGGGACTGAAGCTTTCTTT. Protein product: CASSYSAGTGGTEAFF.

The sample holds many counts of this clonotype. The V call is TRBV6-8, the J call TRBJ2-4, with D hard to call. Germline assignment: CDR1 MNHGY and CDR2 SAAAGT. The V gene lost 7 bases and the J gene lost 5 bases, with 6 bases spanning the gap. The CDR3 extends over 11 amino acids. As DNA, the CDR3 is TGTGCCAGCACCCGACAAAACATTCAGTACTTC. Encoded protein: CASTRQNIQYF.

The V call is TRBV18, the J call TRBJ1-1; D call uncertain. CDR3 length: 13 amino acids. From germline, CDR1 is KGHSH and CDR2 LQKENI. Between the trimmed V and J ends, which lost 1 base and 8 bases, there was a span of 11 bases. The CDR3 DNA sequence: TGTGCCAGCTCACCACGACTTGGGGAGGAAGCTTTCTTT. Its translation: CASSPRLGEEAFF. Combining the CDR3 with reference TRBV18 and TRBJ1-1 gives the whole variable domain NAGVMQNPRHLVRRRGQEARLRCSPMKGHSHVYWYRQLPEEGLKFMVYLQKENIIDESGMPKERFSAEFPKEGPSILRIQQVVRGDSAAYFCASSPRLGEEAFFGQGTRLTVV.

This clonotype was seen repeatedly, ten times or more. V and J are TRBV6-2 or TRBV6-3 and TRBJ1-2, with no clear D. The V gene's germline CDR1 is MNHEY and CDR2 SVGEGT. The germline V and J ends were trimmed by 2 bases and 7 bases, with 11 bases remaining between them. CDR3 length: 13 amino acids. CDR3 loop: CASSYQPLRGYTF. Written as DNA, the CDR3 is TGTGCCAGCAGTTACCAGCCGCTGCGTGGCTACACCTTC.

The rearrangement joins TRBV10-3 to TRBJ2-1; tentatively, D is TRBD2 (6 bases). This CDR3 has 12 amino acids. Germline CDR1 ENHRY, CDR2 SYGVKD. V lost 5 bases to trimming and J lost 13 bases, with 15 bases between them. This CDR3 reads CAISSPRGGQFF. The CDR3 DNA follows: TGTGCCATCAGTTCCCCGCGGGGAGGTCAGTTCTTC.

This clonotype came up many times. The gene calls are TRBV6-2 or TRBV6-3 and TRBJ2-7; no firm D call. Germline values: CDR1 MNHEY, CDR2 SVGEGT. This CDR3 comprises 13 residues. V lost 2 bases and J lost 0, with 5 bases in between. CDR3 sequence reads: CASSYVHSYEQYF. The CDR3, as DNA: TGTGCCAGCAGTTACGTCCACTCCTACGAGCAGTACTTC.

This clonotype has ten or more counts. The chain carries TRBV7-9 and TRBJ2-7; D tentatively fits TRBD1 or TRBD2 (5 bases each). V lost 5 bases, J lost 3 bases, and 14 bases lay in between. The CDR3 has 14 residues. Germline V CDR1 and CDR2: SEHNR, FQNEAQ (reference sequence). CDR3 sequence reads: CASSTWDGYYEQYF. The CDR3 DNA is TGTGCCAGCAGCACCTGGGACGGTTACTACGAGCAGTACTTC.

The CDR3 DNA follows: TGTGCCAGCAGCCAACTTCAAGGGGACACTGAAGCTTTCTTT. Its translation: CASSQLQGDTEAFF. The chain links TRBV4-2 to TRBJ1-1; tentatively, D is TRBD1 (5 bases). Germline V gives CDR1 LGHNA, CDR2 YNFKEQ. The CDR3 totals 14 residues. V was pared by 2 bases and J by 3 bases, with 10 bases between.

This clonotype was recorded many times. The chain links TRBV6-5 to TRBJ1-2; weak D call: TRBD1 (6 bases). CDR3 size: 14 residues. V was clipped by 1 base and J by 3 bases, with 9 bases between them. Per the germline V gene, CDR1 is MNHEY and CDR2 is SVGAGI. CDR3 amino acids: CASSYWGGDYGYTF. The CDR3 bases are TGTGCCAGCAGTTACTGGGGGGGCGACTATGGCTACACCTTC.